One and the same sample provided the 24 T cell receptor beta chains below, sequenced in a study of OX40 agonist ivuxolimab in advanced cancers. Method: immunoSEQ multiplex PCR; TCRdb's copy keeps in-frame clones and lacks some. The table includes roughly 72,000 clones, roughly nine tenths detected once. Source: CD4+ or CD8+ T cells sorted from blood, taken in a trial of the OX40 agonist ivuxolimab. The receptors were sampled from an adult with an advanced solid tumor such as melanoma, head and neck, liver or kidney cancer.

The V gene is TRBV18, the J gene TRBJ2-3; the match to TRBD2 covers 9 bases. The CDR3 has 13 residues. Germline V CDR1 and CDR2: KGHSH, LQKENI. Losses at the gene ends were 3 bases for V and 7 bases for J; bases not matched to a gene: 2. The CDR3 DNA reads TGTGCCAGCTCACCCGGGACTAGCAATACGCAGTATTTT. Protein sequence: CASSPGTSNTQYF.

The V and J genes are TRBV5-1 and TRBJ1-6; no clear D. V gave up 0 bases and J gave up 10 bases, with 8 bases separating them. CDR1 is SGHRS and CDR2 is YFSETQ in the germline V gene. The CDR3 totals 13 residues. The CDR3 sequence: CASSLGIGSPLHF. Here the CDR3 DNA reads TGCGCCAGCAGCTTGGGGATTGGATCACCCCTCCACTTT. Complete variable domain (other parts from reference TRBV5-1 and TRBJ1-6): KAGVTQTPRYLIKTRGQQVTLSCSPISGHRSVSWYQQTPGQGLQFLFEYFSETQRNKGNFPGRFSGRQFSNSRSEMNVSTLELGDSALYLCASSLGIGSPLHFGNGTRLTVT.

CDR3 residues: CASSLRGQGRIYYNEQFF. The CDR3 region has the DNA TGTGCCAGCAGCTTAAGGGGGCAGGGGAGAATCTACTACAATGAGCAGTTCTTC. The chain recombines TRBV7-9 with TRBJ2-1; 7 nucleotides agree with TRBD1. Germline lookup yields CDR1 SEHNR and CDR2 FQNEAQ (reference sequence). V was pared by 2 bases and J by 3 bases, with 13 bases of the junction left unmatched. The CDR3 totals 18 residues.

This rearrangement joins TRBV5-1 to TRBJ2-1; tentative D call: TRBD1 (6 bases). This CDR3 comprises 14 residues. The ends were cut back, 6 bases at V and 9 bases at J, with 19 bases in the middle. From germline, CDR1 is SGHRS and CDR2 YFSETQ. The DNA of the CDR3 is TGCGCCAGCAATTATGCCTCTGGGGGCGGTGAGCAGTTCTTC. Translation gives CASNYASGGGEQFF.

In its sample, this clone was seen a few times. The chain employs TRBV4-1 and TRBJ1-5, with D possibly being TRBD1 (5 bases). The CDR3 has 17 residues. Germline-derived CDR1 and CDR2 are MGHRA and YSYEKL. Trimming shortened V by 1 base and J by 6 bases, and 19 bases separated the two germline ends. The CDR3 reads CASSQGGLSGKRQPQHF. CDR3 in DNA: TGCGCCAGCAGCCAAGGAGGGCTTTCAGGGAAACGTCAGCCCCAGCATTTT.

The V gene is TRBV5-6, the J gene TRBJ2-7; 9 bases are shared with TRBD1. Germline V gene sequence: CDR1 SGHDT, CDR2 YYEEEE. V gave up 2 bases and J gave up 4 bases; unmatched junction bases: 4. The CDR3 extends over 14 amino acids. The CDR3 nucleotides read TGTGCCAGCAGCTTTCGGGACAGGGAATACGAGCAGTACTTC. This translates into CASSFRDREYEQYF.

The V gene is TRBV27, the J gene TRBJ2-1; 7 nucleotides match TRBD2. The CDR3 length is 15 residues. With 4 bases clipped from V and 0 bases from J, the junction kept 3 bases outside the gene matches. Germline assignment: CDR1 MNHEY and CDR2 SMNVEV (reference sequence). This CDR3 reads CASSYGGNSYNEQFF. Written as DNA, the CDR3 is TGTGCCAGCAGTTACGGGGGGAACTCCTACAATGAGCAGTTCTTC.

The chain uses TRBV28 and TRBJ1-2; 12 nucleotides align to TRBD1. This CDR3 spans 18 amino acids. The germline V gene encodes CDR1 MDHEN and CDR2 SYDVKM. The CDR3 is CGTGQGAISSLNSYGYTF. The CDR3 region has the DNA TGTGGTACGGGACAGGGGGCGATCTCCTCTTTAAACTCCTATGGCTACACCTTC.

The chain uses TRBV5-4 and TRBJ2-3; no clear D. Germline V gene sequence: CDR1 SGHNT, CDR2 YYREEE (reference sequence). Trimming removed 2 bases from V and 5 bases from J, with 12 bases in between. The CDR3 spans 14 residues. CDR3 region: CASSLAPGEDTQYF. CDR3 bases: TGTGCCAGCAGCTTAGCGCCCGGCGAAGATACGCAGTATTTT.

The DNA for the CDR3 is TGTGCCAGCAGCTTGGGTAGGGGCGGCTCCTACAATGAGCAGTTCTTC. This encodes CASSLGRGGSYNEQFF. The gene calls are TRBV7-6 and TRBJ2-1; a weak D match, TRBD1 (5 bases). CDR3 size: 16 residues. Per germline, CDR1 SGHVS and CDR2 FNYEAQ. V was trimmed by 3 bases and J by 0 bases, leaving 12 bases between them.

The chain employs TRBV7-3 and TRBJ1-1, with TRBD1 matching over 7 bases. Germline CDR1 is SGHTA and CDR2 is FQGTGA. This CDR3 contains 15 residues. V trimming: 2 bases; J trimming: 0 bases; junction bases outside the gene matches: 3. The CDR3 is CASSLEGALNTEAFF. The CDR3 DNA sequence: TGTGCCAGCAGCTTAGAGGGGGCCCTGAACACTGAAGCTTTCTTT.

The gene calls are TRBV25-1 and TRBJ2-1; D remains unclear. CDR1 is MGHDK, CDR2 SYGVNS, per germline. The CDR3 contains 12 residues. With 3 bases removed from V and 8 bases from J, the gap between germline ends came to 8 bases. CDR3 sequence reads: CASSERRYEQFF. The CDR3 coding sequence is TGTGCCAGCAGTGAGAGACGGTATGAGCAGTTCTTC.

This clone appeared once. V is TRBV5-1 and J is TRBJ1-4, with D maybe TRBD1 (5 bases). Germline V gene sequence: CDR1 SGHRS, CDR2 YFSETQ. The CDR3 spans 14 residues. Trimming pared 5 bases from V and 3 bases from J, leaving 11 bases between. For the CDR3, the DNA is TGCGCCAGCAGAGGAGGGGTCCCTAATGAAAAACTGTTTTTT. It yields the protein CASRGGVPNEKLFF.

Only a few counts were recorded for this clone. The chain combines TRBV29-1 with TRBJ1-1, with TRBD1 identical over 7 bases. This CDR3 region has 13 residues. Looked up from germline, CDR1 is SQVTM and CDR2 is ANQGSEA. V was pared by 4 bases and J by 9 bases, with 11 bases of the junction left unmatched. CDR3 DNA sequence: TGCAGCGTTGGTCCCCCGGGACAGCCGAAAGCTTTCTTT. Residues: CSVGPPGQPKAFF.

The rearrangement uses TRBV5-4 and TRBJ2-5, with TRBD2 matching over 8 bases. The junction had 5 bases not matched to a gene; V was cut back by 2 bases and J by 2 bases. Per germline, CDR1 SGHNT and CDR2 YYREEE (reference sequence). CDR3 length equals 15 residues. CDR3 in amino acids: CASSLILAVQETQYF. The CDR3, as DNA: TGTGCCAGCAGCTTAATACTAGCGGTTCAAGAGACCCAGTACTTC.

V usage is TRBV29-1 and J usage is TRBJ1-6; D might be TRBD1 (5 bases). The CDR3 spans 12 residues. The germline V gene encodes CDR1 SQVTM and CDR2 ANQGSEA. Trimming removed 4 bases from V and 10 bases from J, with 11 bases in between. The CDR3 spells CSVGGIDSPLHF. The CDR3 nucleotides are TGCAGCGTTGGGGGCATTGACTCACCCCTCCACTTT.

The chain joins TRBV4-1 to TRBJ1-5, with 9 bases matching TRBD1. Germline values: CDR1 MGHRA, CDR2 YSYEKL. The CDR3 runs to 15 residues. The V gene end was trimmed by 6 bases and the J gene end by 3 bases; junction bases not matched to a gene: 6. CDR3 DNA sequence: TGCGCCAGCAGGGGTCGGACAGGGGTCAATCAGCCCCAGCATTTT. This codes for CASRGRTGVNQPQHF.

This clone has just a few counts. The gene calls are TRBV19 and TRBJ1-5, with D unclear. This CDR3 region has 13 residues. The V gene lost 3 bases and the J gene lost 4 bases, with 7 bases spanning the gap. Germline V gene sequence: CDR1 LNHDA, CDR2 SQIVND (reference sequence). CDR3 residues: CASSISVNQPQHF. In DNA form, the CDR3 reads TGTGCCAGTAGTATCTCAGTGAATCAGCCCCAGCATTTT.

This clone was seen more than once but under ten times. This chain uses TRBV7-2 with TRBJ2-1; a possible D gene is TRBD2 (6 bases). V was pared by 3 bases and J by 5 bases, with 11 bases between. Germline V gene data show CDR1 as SGHTA and CDR2 as FQGNSA. The CDR3 has 14 amino acids. The CDR3 here is CASSFEIADNEQFF. In DNA form, the CDR3 reads TGTGCCAGCAGCTTTGAAATAGCGGACAATGAGCAGTTCTTC.

J is TRBJ2-7 and V is TRBV5-6, with TRBD1 matching over 10 bases. The germline V gene encodes CDR1 SGHDT and CDR2 YYEEEE. The CDR3 contains 13 residues. V shed 4 bases, J shed 6 bases, and the junction held 4 bases outside the gene matches. CDR3 bases: TGTGCCAGCAGCAGGGGGGACAGGGGCGAGCAGTACTTC. It specifies CASSRGDRGEQYF.

The chain employs TRBV28 and TRBJ2-2; D not certain. The CDR3 length is 15 residues. Germline-derived CDR1 and CDR2 are MDHEN and SYDVKM. The ends were cut back, 6 bases at V and 7 bases at J, with 18 bases in the middle. The chain's CDR3 is CASRRVGPPDGELFF. The CDR3, as DNA: TGTGCCAGCAGACGAGTCGGGCCCCCAGACGGGGAGCTGTTTTTT.

The chain is built from TRBV5-1 and TRBJ1-4, with D perhaps TRBD1 (5 bases). The CDR3 has 15 amino acids. V was shortened by 0 bases and J by 3 bases, with 9 bases between the two germline ends. Germline V gene lookup returns CDR1 SGHRS and CDR2 YFSETQ. Here the CDR3 DNA reads TGCGCCAGCAGCTTGGATGGGGCACCTAATGAAAAACTGTTTTTT. Translated, it gives CASSLDGAPNEKLFF.

V and J are TRBV5-1 and TRBJ1-1, with no clear D. This CDR3 spans 13 amino acids. Germline CDR1 and CDR2: SGHRS and YFSETQ. The V end was cut by 0 bases, the J end by 1 base, with 4 bases between. The CDR3, as DNA: TGCGCCAGCAGCTTGGCCCCGAACACTGAAGCTTTCTTT. Translating gives CASSLAPNTEAFF.

V gene TRBV6-6 combines with J gene TRBJ2-6, with D hard to call. The CDR3 is made up of 12 amino acids. The germline gives CDR1 MNHNY, CDR2 SVGAGI (reference sequence). The germline V and J ends were trimmed by 7 bases and 1 base, with 2 bases remaining between them. CDR3 sequence (DNA): TGTGCCAGCACGTCTGGGGCCAACGTCCTGACTTTC. It yields the protein CASTSGANVLTF.